These T cell receptor beta chains were read from a single sample in a study of metastatic and nonmetastatic thyroid tumors. MiXCR was used by TCRdb to re-call the PCR reads. Of some 12,000 clones listed, about 33% are singletons. The sequenced material came from tumor tissue. All receptors come from a female donor with papillary thyroid cancer or a benign thyroid nodule (not recorded which). Some clones in this sample may be carry-over from other donors' samples. Each CDR3 is given with its conserved first and last residue. The order of the fields is CDR3 length, D gene, clone size, V gene, J gene, CDR3 protein, CDR3 DNA. A D gene is named only where the DNA matches it firmly. A row's size may be missing; if present it is once, few, many or a size class.

length: 17; D: -; size: many; V: TRBV24-1; J: TRBJ2-5; CDR3: CATSDSASGALAETQYF; DNA: TGTGCCACCAGTGACTCCGCATCTGGGGCCTTGGCAGAGACCCAGTACTTC
length: 15; D: -; size: -; V: TRBV15; J: TRBJ2-7; CDR3: CATSSPASESYEQYF; DNA: TGTGCCACCAGCTCGCCGGCTAGCGAGTCCTACGAGCAGTACTTC
length: 12; D: -; size: -; V: TRBV6-1; J: TRBJ1-1; CDR3: CASSSASREAFF; DNA: TGTGCCAGCAGTTCGGCCAGCAGGGAAGCTTTCTTT
length: 15; D: -; size: few; V: TRBV6-1; J: TRBJ2-1; CDR3: CASSEESGGPNEQSF; DNA: TGTGCCAGCAGTGAAGAAAGCGGCGGGCCCAATGAGCAGTCCTTC
length: 15; D: -; size: -; V: TRBV28; J: TRBJ2-7; CDR3: CASSSPQEPSYEQYF; DNA: TGTGCCAGCAGTTCGCCCCAGGAACCCTCCTACGAGCAGTACTTC
length: 14; D: TRBD1; size: -; V: TRBV7-2; J: TRBJ1-2; CDR3: CASSPDDRVIGYTF; DNA: TGTGCCAGCAGCCCCGACGACAGGGTAATCGGCTACACCTTC
length: 16; D: -; size: -; V: TRBV11-1; J: TRBJ2-2; CDR3: CASSIAGLAFTGELFF; DNA: TGTGCCAGCAGCATAGCTGGGCTAGCTTTCACCGGGGAGCTGTTTTTT
length: 17; D: TRBD2; size: medium-sized; V: TRBV28; J: TRBJ2-3; CDR3: CASSLILGGSRTDTQYF; DNA: TGTGCCAGCAGTCTAATTCTCGGCGGGAGCCGTACAGATACGCAGTATTTT
length: 12; D: -; size: few; V: TRBV12-3/TRBV12-4; J: TRBJ1-2; CDR3: CASSLAGAGYTF; DNA: TGTGCCAGCAGTTTAGCAGGGGCTGGCTACACCTTC
length: 14; D: -; size: many; V: TRBV20-1; J: TRBJ2-3; CDR3: CSASPQRRTDTQYF; DNA: TGCAGTGCTTCCCCCCAGCGGCGCACAGATACGCAGTATTTT
length: 14; D: TRBD1; size: -; V: TRBV5-1; J: TRBJ2-7; CDR3: CASSVGTAGYEQYF; DNA: TGCGCCAGCAGCGTCGGGACAGCAGGCTACGAGCAGTACTTC
length: 16; D: TRBD2; size: -; V: TRBV5-1; J: TRBJ2-2; CDR3: CASSQTGLAYTGELFF; DNA: TGCGCCAGCAGCCAAACGGGACTAGCGTACACCGGGGAGCTGTTTTTT
length: 15; D: -; size: many; V: TRBV4-1; J: TRBJ1-5; CDR3: CASSPIGVVGQPQHF; DNA: TGCGCCAGCAGCCCCATAGGGGTAGTGGGCCAGCCCCAGCATTTT
length: 13; D: -; size: -; V: TRBV6-1; J: TRBJ1-1; CDR3: CASRLDGNTESFF; DNA: TGTGCCAGCAGGCTGGACGGGAACACTGAATCTTTCTTT
length: 14; D: -; size: -; V: TRBV30; J: TRBJ2-7; CDR3: CAWSVSDVNYEQYF; DNA: TGTGCCTGGAGTGTAAGTGACGTCAACTACGAGCAGTACTTC
length: 16; D: -; size: -; V: TRBV20-1; J: TRBJ2-7; CDR3: CSARDVEGGPSYEQYF; DNA: TGCAGTGCTAGAGATGTTGAGGGAGGTCCGTCTTACGAGCAGTACTTC
length: 11; D: -; size: few; V: TRBV2; J: TRBJ1-5; CDR3: CAISYDQPQHF; DNA: TGTGCCATCAGTTATGATCAGCCCCAGCATTTT
length: 13; D: -; size: few; V: TRBV6-2/TRBV6-3; J: TRBJ1-2; CDR3: CASERGSRDGYTF; DNA: TGTGCCAGCGAAAGGGGCTCCAGAGATGGCTACACATTC
length: 16; D: TRBD2; size: -; V: TRBV6-1; J: TRBJ2-7; CDR3: CASTYTTSGSTHEQYF; DNA: TGTGCCAGCACCTACACAACTAGCGGGAGTACTCACGAGCAGTACTTC